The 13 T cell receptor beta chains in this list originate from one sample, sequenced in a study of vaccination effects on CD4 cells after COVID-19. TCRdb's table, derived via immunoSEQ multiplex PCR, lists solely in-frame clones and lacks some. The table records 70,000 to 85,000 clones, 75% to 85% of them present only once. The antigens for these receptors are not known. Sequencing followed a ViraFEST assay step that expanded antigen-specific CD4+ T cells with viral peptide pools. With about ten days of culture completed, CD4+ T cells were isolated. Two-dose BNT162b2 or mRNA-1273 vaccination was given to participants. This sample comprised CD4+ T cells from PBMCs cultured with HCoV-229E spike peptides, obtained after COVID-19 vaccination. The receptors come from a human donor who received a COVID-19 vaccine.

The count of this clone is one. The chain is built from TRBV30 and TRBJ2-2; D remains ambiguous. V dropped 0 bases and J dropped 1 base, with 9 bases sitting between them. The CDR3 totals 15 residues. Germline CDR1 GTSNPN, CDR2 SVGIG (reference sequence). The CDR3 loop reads CAWSVGDQNTGELFF. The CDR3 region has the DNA TGTGCCTGGAGTGTAGGCGACCAGAACACCGGGGAGCTGTTTTTT.

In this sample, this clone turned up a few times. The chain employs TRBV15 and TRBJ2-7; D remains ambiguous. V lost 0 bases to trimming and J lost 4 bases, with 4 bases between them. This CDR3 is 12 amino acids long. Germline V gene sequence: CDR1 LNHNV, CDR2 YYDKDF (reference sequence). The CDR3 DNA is TGTGCCACCAGCAGAGAAGGTTACGAGCAGTACGTC. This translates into CATSREGYEQYV.

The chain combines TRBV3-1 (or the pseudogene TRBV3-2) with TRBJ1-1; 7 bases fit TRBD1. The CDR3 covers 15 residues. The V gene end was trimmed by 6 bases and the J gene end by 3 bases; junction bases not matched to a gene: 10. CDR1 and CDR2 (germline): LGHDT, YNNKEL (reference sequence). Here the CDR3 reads CASRRQGLSDTEAFF. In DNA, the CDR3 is TGTGCCAGCAGAAGACAGGGATTATCGGACACTGAAGCTTTCTTT.

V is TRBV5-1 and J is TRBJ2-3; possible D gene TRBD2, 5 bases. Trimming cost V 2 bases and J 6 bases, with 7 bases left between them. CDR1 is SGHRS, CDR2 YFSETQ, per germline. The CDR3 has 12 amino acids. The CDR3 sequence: CASSLLGDTQYF. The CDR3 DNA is TGCGCCAGCAGCTTACTAGGCGATACGCAGTATTTT.

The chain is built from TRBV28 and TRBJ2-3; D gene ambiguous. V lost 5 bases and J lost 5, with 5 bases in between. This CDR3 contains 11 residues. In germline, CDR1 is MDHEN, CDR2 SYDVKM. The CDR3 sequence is CASSLLDTQYF. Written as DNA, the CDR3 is TGTGCCAGCAGTCTGTTAGATACGCAGTATTTT. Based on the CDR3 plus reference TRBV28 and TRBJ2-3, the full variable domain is DVKVTQSSRYLVKRTGEKVFLECVQDMDHENMFWYRQDPGLGLRLIYFSYDVKMKEKGDIPEGYSVSREKKERFSLILESASTNQTSMYLCASSLLDTQYFGPGTRLTVL.

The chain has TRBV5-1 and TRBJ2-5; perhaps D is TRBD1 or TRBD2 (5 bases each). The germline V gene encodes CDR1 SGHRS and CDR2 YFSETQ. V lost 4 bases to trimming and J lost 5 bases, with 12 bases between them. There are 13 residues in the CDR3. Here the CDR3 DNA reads TGCGCCAGCAGCCCAGGGACGGGGGAGACCCAGTACTTC. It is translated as CASSPGTGETQYF. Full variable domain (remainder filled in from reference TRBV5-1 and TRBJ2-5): KAGVTQTPRYLIKTRGQQVTLSCSPISGHRSVSWYQQTPGQGLQFLFEYFSETQRNKGNFPGRFSGRQFSNSRSEMNVSTLELGDSALYLCASSPGTGETQYFGPGTRLLVL.

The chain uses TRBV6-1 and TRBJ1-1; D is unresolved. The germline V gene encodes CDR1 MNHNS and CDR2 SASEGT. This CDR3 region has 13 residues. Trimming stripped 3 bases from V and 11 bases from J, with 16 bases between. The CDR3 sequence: CASSDLPDFQAFF. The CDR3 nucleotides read TGTGCCAGCAGTGATCTGCCAGATTTTCAGGCTTTCTTT.

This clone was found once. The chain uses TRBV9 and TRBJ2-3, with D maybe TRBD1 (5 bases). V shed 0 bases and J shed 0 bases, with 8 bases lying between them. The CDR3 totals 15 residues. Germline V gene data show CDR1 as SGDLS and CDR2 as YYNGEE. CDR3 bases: TGTGCCAGCAGCGTAGCTGGGGCTAGCACAGATACGCAGTATTTT. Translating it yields CASSVAGASTDTQYF.

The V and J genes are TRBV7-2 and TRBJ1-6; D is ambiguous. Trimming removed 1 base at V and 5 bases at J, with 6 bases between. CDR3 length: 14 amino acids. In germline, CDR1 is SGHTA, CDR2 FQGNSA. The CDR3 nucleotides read TGTGCCAGCAGCTTAGGACGAAATAATTCACCCCTCCACTTT. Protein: CASSLGRNNSPLHF.

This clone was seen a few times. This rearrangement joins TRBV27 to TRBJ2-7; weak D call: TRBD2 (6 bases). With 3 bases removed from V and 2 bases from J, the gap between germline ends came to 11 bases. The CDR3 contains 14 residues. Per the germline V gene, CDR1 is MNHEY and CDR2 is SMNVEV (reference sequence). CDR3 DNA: TGTGCCAGCAGTTTGGGAGGCCAGACCTACGAGCAGTACGTC. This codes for CASSLGGQTYEQYV.

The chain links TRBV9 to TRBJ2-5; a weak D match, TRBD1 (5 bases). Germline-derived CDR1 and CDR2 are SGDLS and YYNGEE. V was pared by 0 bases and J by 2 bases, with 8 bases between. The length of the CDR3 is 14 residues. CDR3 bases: TGTGCCAGCAGCGTAGCTTCAGGGCAAGAGACCCAGTACTTC. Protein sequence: CASSVASGQETQYF.

CDR3 bases: TGTGCCAGCTCCCGGAGCCAAGAGACCCAGTACTTC. This gives the protein CASSRSQETQYF. This chain joins TRBV18 and TRBJ2-5; D gene unclear. Germline V gives CDR1 KGHSH, CDR2 LQKENI. V lost 6 bases and J lost 1, with 6 bases in between. The CDR3 has 12 amino acids.

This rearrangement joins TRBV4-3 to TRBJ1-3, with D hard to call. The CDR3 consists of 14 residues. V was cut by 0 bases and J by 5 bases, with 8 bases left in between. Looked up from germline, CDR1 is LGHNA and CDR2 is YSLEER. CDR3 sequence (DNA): TGCGCCAGCAGCCAAGAGACGGGGAGAAACACCATATATTTT. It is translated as CASSQETGRNTIYF.